The 10 T cell receptor beta chains given below trace back to one sample, sequenced in a study of cytomegalovirus exposure and HLA in healthy donors. The repertoire was sequenced with immunoSEQ multiplex PCR; TCRdb's copy has only in-frame clones and lacks some. The sample holds 50,000 to 65,000 clones, roughly 94% seen once. The source material was PBMCs. All receptors derive from a woman aged 18-30 years in good health and CMV-seropositive.

This clone has just one count. The gene calls are TRBV20-1 and TRBJ1-4; a possible D gene is TRBD1 (6 bases). Germline lookup yields CDR1 DFQATT and CDR2 SNEGSKA (reference sequence). The length of the CDR3 is 11 residues. V was pared by 4 bases and J by 17 bases, with 17 bases between. The CDR3 sequence is CSANEGTSSFF. CDR3 DNA: TGCAGTGCTAATGAAGGGACATCGTCTTTTTTT.

This chain connects TRBV9 to TRBJ2-3; the D gene is possibly TRBD2 (6 bases). The CDR3 covers 14 residues. Germline CDR1 reads SGDLS; CDR2 reads YYNGEE. Trimming stripped 4 bases from V and 8 bases from J, with 17 bases between. Written as DNA, the CDR3 is TGTGCCAGCAGCCCTCAGACTAGATTTGTTACGCAGTATTTT. This gives the protein CASSPQTRFVTQYF.

CDR3 DNA: TGTGCCAGCAGCTTGGCACAGAACTACGAGCAGTACTTC. This encodes CASSLAQNYEQYF. The chain employs TRBV5-6 and TRBJ2-7; D ambiguous. Trimming removed 0 bases at V and 3 bases at J, with 7 bases between. The germline gives CDR1 SGHDT, CDR2 YYEEEE. This CDR3 region has 13 residues. The full variable domain, completed using reference TRBV5-6 and TRBJ2-7, is DAGVTQSPTHLIKTRGQQVTLRCSPKSGHDTVSWYQQALGQGPQFIFQYYEEEERQRGNFPDRFSGHQFPNYSSELNVNALLLGDSALYLCASSLAQNYEQYFGPGTRLTVT.

The V gene is TRBV5-5, the J gene TRBJ2-7; D unclear. This CDR3 contains 14 residues. V lost 0 bases and J 4 bases, leaving 11 bases between the germline ends. Looked up from germline, CDR1 is SGHKS and CDR2 is YYEKEE (reference sequence). The CDR3 region is CASSLAGTKYEQYF. CDR3 nucleotide sequence: TGTGCCAGCAGCTTGGCCGGCACTAAATACGAGCAGTACTTC.

This clone was counted once. As DNA, the CDR3 is TGTGCCAGCACCAAGACGGGGCAGGGGAGATTCGGGGAGCTGTTTTTT. It specifies CASTKTGQGRFGELFF. The chain couples TRBV28 to TRBJ2-2; possible D gene TRBD1, 6 bases. The CDR3 spans 16 residues. With 7 bases removed from V and 7 bases from J, the gap between germline ends came to 22 bases. From germline, CDR1 is MDHEN and CDR2 SYDVKM.

The rearrangement links TRBV6-5 to TRBJ1-1; 8 nucleotides agree with TRBD1. V dropped 4 bases and J dropped 6; count of bases not matched to a gene: 4. CDR1 is MNHEY and CDR2 is SVGAGI in the germline V gene. The length of the CDR3 is 13 residues. CDR3 in DNA: TGTGCCAGCAGTTTAGGACAGGGACCTGAAGCTTTCTTT. Translation: CASSLGQGPEAFF.

DNA of the CDR3: TGTGCCAGCAGTGGGGGCGTAGGGTCTGAAGCTTTCTTT. Encoded protein: CASSGGVGSEAFF. The chain uses TRBV2 and TRBJ1-1; weak D call: TRBD1 (5 bases). V lost 4 bases and J 6 bases, leaving 12 bases between the germline ends. The germline V gene encodes CDR1 SNHLY and CDR2 FYNNEI. The CDR3 has 13 amino acids. The variable domain in full, with the rest retrieved from reference TRBV2 and TRBJ1-1, is EPEVTQTPSHQVTQMGQEVILRCVPISNHLYFYWYRQILGQKVEFLVSFYNNEISEKSEIFDDQFSVERPDGSNFTLKIRSTKLEDSAMYFCASSGGVGSEAFFGQGTRLTVV.

The V and J genes are TRBV28 and TRBJ1-1; D is unresolved. Germline V CDR1 and CDR2: MDHEN, SYDVKM. Deletions cut 2 bases from V and 5 bases from J, with 9 bases between. The CDR3 covers 13 residues. The CDR3 DNA reads TGTGCCAGCAGTTTACGGGTCGGTACTGAAGCTTTCTTT. Translating it yields CASSLRVGTEAFF.

V and J are TRBV4-3 and TRBJ1-2; D is possibly TRBD1 (5 bases). CDR1 LGHNA and CDR2 YSLEER come from the germline V gene. V dropped 1 base and J dropped 3 bases, with 15 bases sitting between them. This CDR3 is 16 amino acids long. CDR3: CASSQAIGGGDYGYTF. The CDR3 nucleotides are TGCGCCAGCAGCCAAGCGATTGGTGGAGGGGACTATGGCTACACCTTC.

V is TRBV29-1 and J is TRBJ1-4; 8 bases align to TRBD1. The germline gives CDR1 SQVTM, CDR2 ANQGSEA. The CDR3 runs 15 residues. Trimming removed 5 bases from V and 0 bases from J; junction bases left unmatched: 5. The CDR3 DNA follows: TGCAGCGTTAAGACAGGGGCTACAACTAATGAAAAACTGTTTTTT. The encoded protein is CSVKTGATTNEKLFF.